Each of the 8 T cell receptor beta chains below was sequenced from the same sample in a study of blood T cell repertoires in COVID-19. TCRdb's copy holds only in-frame clones and misses some; the assay was immunoSEQ multiplex PCR. The repertoire holds roughly 230,000 clones, with around 90% as singletons. The sample taken for sequencing was peripheral blood. These receptors were collected from a man aged 25 to 40 with COVID-19, enrolled during active disease.

In this sample, this clone turned up once. The V gene is TRBV5-4, the J gene TRBJ1-5; 7 bases are a match to TRBD1. The trim removed 3 bases at V and 4 bases at J, leaving 16 bases unmatched. CDR3 length: 18 amino acids. In germline, CDR1 is SGHNT, CDR2 YYREEE (reference sequence). This chain's CDR3 is CASSSLRGGEVGNQPQHF. The CDR3 DNA sequence: TGTGCCAGCAGCTCCCTTCGAGGGGGCGAGGTCGGGAATCAGCCCCAGCATTTT.

The chain uses TRBV4-1 and TRBJ1-5, with D maybe TRBD1 (5 bases). V shed 4 bases and J shed 1 base, with 11 bases lying between them. The CDR3 is 15 residues long. Germline loops: CDR1 MGHRA, CDR2 YSYEKL. The DNA of the CDR3 is TGCGCCAGCAGCCTTTCAGGGAACAGCAATCAGCCCCAGCATTTT. The encoded protein is CASSLSGNSNQPQHF.

The chain uses TRBV6-5 and TRBJ2-5, with D possibly being TRBD2 (6 bases). The CDR3 is 15 residues long. Trimming stripped 5 bases from V and 4 bases from J, with 17 bases between. Germline V gene lookup returns CDR1 MNHEY and CDR2 SVGAGI. The CDR3 DNA sequence: TGTGCCAGCAGTCAGACTAGTTATGGCGTAGAGACCCAGTACTTC. Residues: CASSQTSYGVETQYF.

V and J are TRBV19 and TRBJ1-1, with D unclear. This CDR3 region has 16 residues. V lost 7 bases, J lost 0 bases, and 18 bases lay in between. Germline values: CDR1 LNHDA, CDR2 SQIVND (reference sequence). CDR3 protein: CASTKNMRGMNTEAFF. In nucleotides, the CDR3 is TGTGCCAGTACCAAAAACATGCGGGGAATGAACACTGAAGCTTTCTTT.

This clone was recorded only once. This chain links TRBV12-3 or TRBV12-4 with TRBJ2-1; 7 bases line up with TRBD1. Trimming at V came to 5 bases and at J to 7 bases, leaving 5 bases not matched to a gene. This CDR3 spans 13 amino acids. CDR3 amino acids: CASSRTGPNEQFF. The DNA for the CDR3 is TGTGCCAGCAGTCGGACAGGTCCGAATGAGCAGTTCTTC.

This chain links TRBV20-1 with TRBJ2-3; tentative D call: TRBD2 (5 bases). CDR3 size: 14 residues. Trimming took off 3 bases at V and 4 bases at J, with 14 bases between the two ends. Germline V gives CDR1 DFQATT, CDR2 SNEGSKA (reference sequence). The DNA of the CDR3 is TGCAGTGCTAGTCGTAGTCACGGGGCAGATACGCAGTATTTT. Translation gives CSASRSHGADTQYF.

The chain joins TRBV7-7 to TRBJ1-5; D is possibly TRBD1 (6 bases). The CDR3 spans 19 residues. Germline CDR1 reads SSHAT; CDR2 reads FNYEAQ (reference sequence). Trimming removed 1 base from V and 0 bases from J, with 19 bases in between. CDR3 sequence: CASSLDLQGRISSNQPQHF. DNA for the CDR3: TGTGCCAGCAGCTTAGATCTTCAGGGGCGAATATCTAGCAATCAGCCCCAGCATTTT.

The chain recombines TRBV9 with TRBJ2-1; D is unclear. This CDR3 contains 15 residues. Germline assignment: CDR1 SGDLS and CDR2 YYNGEE. The V and J ends lost 3 bases and 4 bases respectively, with 14 bases between them. The chain's CDR3 is CASSGLVTEYNEQFF. The CDR3 region has the DNA TGTGCCAGCAGCGGACTCGTGACGGAGTACAATGAGCAGTTCTTC.